The TCR beta chain under discussion was sequenced for a study of blood T cell repertoires in COVID-19 (dated by TCRdb to about 2020). In the study overall: Samples covering the acute and convalescent phases of COVID-19 were provided by collaborators in the United States, Italy and Spain. The material from the prospective study consisted of cDNA or gDNA derived from T cells, B-cell-depleted T cells, or PBMCs. Deeply sampled blood TCRbeta repertoires from subjects exposed to, actively infected with, or recovered from COVID-19 were included in the dataset. A freely available public database, intended as a resource for researchers studying the immune response to SARS-CoV-2, is where the repertoires were released. Samples came from the ongoing ImmuneRACE study (first 160 participants) plus 1,254 subjects from 6 global collaborators. A de-identified subject ID, COVID-19 status, age in years and sex were almost always included in the sample metadata. Where HLA class I and class II types were available, the types were taken from metadata supplied by the sample provider, not from assay-based typing.

The CDR3, from cysteine to phenylalanine, totals 14 residues. CDR3 DNA is the only sequence kept; it has 42 bases, read in frame from the first base. Via the germline V gene (reference sequence), CDR1 is LNHDA and CDR2 SQIVND. V was cut back by 6 bases and J by 7 bases, leaving a gap of 13 bases between them. The collaborating institutions used their own protocols to collect whole blood in K2EDTA tubes. For TCRbeta analysis, collaborator samples were shipped as frozen whole blood, as isolated PBMCs, or as DNA extracted from either sample type. Results the study describes overall, beyond this receptor: The amount of clinical and demographic metadata varied by source and participant and was provided uncurated.

TCRbeta CDR3 regions were amplified from genomic DNA using the immunoSEQ Assay, a bias-controlled multiplex PCR. Per the authors' processing: The number of nucleated cells in each sample was estimated from the amplification of reference gene primers within the assay. To quantify the absolute abundance of each unique TCRbeta CDR3 rearrangement, sequence reads were collapsed and filtered. For each sample, productive Simpson clonality was calculated as the square root of Simpson's diversity index across productive rearrangements. The immuneACCESS repertoire file appears here via TCRdb, limited to in-frame rearrangements. These files lack a portion of the clones; in checked studies, under half of the deficit traces to unresolved V genes, and the cause of the others is not known. V and J calls and clone size follow that table, whereas D and trimming were derived from the DNA. In this sample the table shows 35,000 to 50,000 clones, 76% of which occur a single time. The top ten clonotypes cover around a quarter of the sample.

As concerns this clone: Its antigen is unknown. No base quality values were provided; no much bigger clone lies one nucleotide off.

Sequencing was performed on peripheral blood. Recombination linked TRBV19 to TRBJ1-6; the D region possibly corresponds to TRBD1 (5 bases align). This TCR came from a man older than 75 with acute or convalescent COVID-19. The DNA reads as follows: TGTGCCAGTAGCACGGCAGGGCCGAATTCACCCCTCCACTTT. It translates to CASSTAGPNSPLHF.